A selection of T cell receptor beta chains follows, all from one sample in a study of cytomegalovirus exposure and HLA in healthy donors. TCRdb's table, derived via immunoSEQ multiplex PCR, lists solely in-frame clones and lacks some. The sample shows some 180,000 clones, roughly 70% of them seen only once. Sequenced material: PBMCs. These receptor sequences come from a woman in her twenties or thirties in good health and CMV-seronegative. CDR3s include the opening cysteine and the closing phenylalanine or tryptophan. The D gene is left open where the match is weak. Size values are once, few and many counts, or a class for expanded clones, and some rows have none.

v_call: TRBV27
clone_size: -
d_call: TRBD2
j_call: TRBJ2-1
cdr3_nt: TGTGCCAGCAGTTTATTGGCGGGACTAGGTTACAATGAGCAGTTCTTC
cdr3_aa: CASSLLAGLGYNEQFF

v_call: TRBV11-2
clone_size: -
d_call: -
j_call: TRBJ1-5
cdr3_nt: TGTGCCAGCAGCTTATGGGCGAATCAGCCCCAGCATTTT
cdr3_aa: CASSLWANQPQHF

v_call: TRBV5-1
clone_size: -
d_call: -
j_call: TRBJ1-6
cdr3_nt: TGCGCCAGCTCATACAGGGACGATTCACCCCTCCACTTT
cdr3_aa: CASSYRDDSPLHF

v_call: TRBV7-2
clone_size: -
d_call: -
j_call: TRBJ2-5
cdr3_nt: TGTGCCAGCAGCGCACCGGGACATTTACTCGGGACCCAGTACTTC
cdr3_aa: CASSAPGHLLGTQYF

v_call: TRBV11-3
clone_size: -
d_call: TRBD1
j_call: TRBJ1-4
cdr3_nt: TGTGCCAGCAGCTTAGCTTCCCGGGACAGCGACTCAACTAATGAAAAACTGTTTTTT
cdr3_aa: CASSLASRDSDSTNEKLFF

v_call: TRBV5-1
clone_size: -
d_call: TRBD1
j_call: TRBJ1-5
cdr3_nt: TGCGCCAGCAGCCCGGACAGGGGCGCGCATCAGCCCCAGCATTTT
cdr3_aa: CASSPDRGAHQPQHF

v_call: TRBV7-2
clone_size: -
d_call: -
j_call: TRBJ2-7
cdr3_nt: TGTGCCAGCAGCCCTTCAGGGTGGGGCGAGCAGTACTTC
cdr3_aa: CASSPSGWGEQYF

v_call: TRBV7-3
clone_size: -
d_call: -
j_call: TRBJ2-1
cdr3_nt: TGTGCCAGCAGCTTAAGCGGGACCGTGAGCTCCTACAATGAGCAGTTCTTC
cdr3_aa: CASSLSGTVSSYNEQFF

v_call: TRBV11-3
clone_size: -
d_call: -
j_call: TRBJ1-3
cdr3_nt: TGTGCCAGCAGCTTAGATGGCAGGGGTACTACGAGCTCTGGAAACACCATATATTTT
cdr3_aa: CASSLDGRGTTSSGNTIYF

v_call: TRBV30
clone_size: -
d_call: -
j_call: TRBJ2-7
cdr3_nt: TGTGCCTGGAGTCCGGGAGTTCTCCCAGCCTACGAGCAGTACTTC
cdr3_aa: CAWSPGVLPAYEQYF

v_call: TRBV7-2
clone_size: -
d_call: TRBD2
j_call: TRBJ2-3
cdr3_nt: TGTGCCAGCAGCCCATCACTAGCGGGAGGGCCTGGAGATACGCAGTATTTT
cdr3_aa: CASSPSLAGGPGDTQYF

v_call: TRBV5-8
clone_size: -
d_call: -
j_call: TRBJ2-7
cdr3_nt: TGTGCCAGCCCACCCCAGATCCGGGTCAAGCGCTACGAGCAGTACTTC
cdr3_aa: CASPPQIRVKRYEQYF

v_call: TRBV5-1
clone_size: -
d_call: TRBD2
j_call: TRBJ2-7
cdr3_nt: TGCGCCAGCAGAGGACTAGCGGGGGTGTCCTACGAGCAGTACTTC
cdr3_aa: CASRGLAGVSYEQYF

v_call: TRBV9
clone_size: -
d_call: -
j_call: TRBJ2-1
cdr3_nt: TGTGCCAGCAGCGTCGACCCAGGGGCCCTCAATGAGCAGTTCTTC
cdr3_aa: CASSVDPGALNEQFF

v_call: TRBV9
clone_size: -
d_call: -
j_call: TRBJ2-5
cdr3_nt: TGTGCCAGCAGCGTAGACAGGGTTGGTGAAGAGACCCAGTACTTC
cdr3_aa: CASSVDRVGEETQYF

v_call: TRBV15
clone_size: -
d_call: -
j_call: TRBJ2-2
cdr3_nt: TGTGCCACCAGCAGGGTAATTGCGGGGACCGGGGAGCTGTTTTTT
cdr3_aa: CATSRVIAGTGELFF

v_call: TRBV4-1
clone_size: few
d_call: TRBD1
j_call: TRBJ1-2
cdr3_nt: TGCGCCAGCAGCCAAGACGGGACAGGGAACTATGGCTACACCTTC
cdr3_aa: CASSQDGTGNYGYTF

v_call: TRBV14
clone_size: -
d_call: TRBD1
j_call: TRBJ1-6
cdr3_nt: TGTGCCAGCAGCCAAGAAAGGGGGCGGTCACCCCTCCACTTT
cdr3_aa: CASSQERGRSPLHF

v_call: TRBV2
clone_size: once
d_call: TRBD1
j_call: TRBJ1-3
cdr3_nt: TGTGCCAGCACAAGGGACAGGGTCTCTGGAAACACCATATATTTT
cdr3_aa: CASTRDRVSGNTIYF

v_call: TRBV10-3
clone_size: -
d_call: -
j_call: TRBJ1-1
cdr3_nt: TGTGCCATCAGTGAGTCCGCGGATAACACTGAAGCTTTCTTT
cdr3_aa: CAISESADNTEAFF

v_call: TRBV11-2
clone_size: -
d_call: TRBD1
j_call: TRBJ1-2
cdr3_nt: TGTGCCAGCAGCTTGACAGGGGGCGCGGGAAATGGCTACACCTTC
cdr3_aa: CASSLTGGAGNGYTF

v_call: TRBV18
clone_size: -
d_call: TRBD2
j_call: TRBJ2-5
cdr3_nt: TGTGCCAGCTCACCGCAGACTAGCGGGAGGGCCGCGACCCAGTACTTC
cdr3_aa: CASSPQTSGRAATQYF

v_call: TRBV19
clone_size: -
d_call: -
j_call: TRBJ2-3
cdr3_nt: TGTGCCACCCAGGGGTATGAGACAGATACGCAGTATTTT
cdr3_aa: CATQGYETDTQYF

v_call: TRBV19
clone_size: -
d_call: -
j_call: TRBJ1-4
cdr3_nt: TGTGCCAGTAGGCGCCCCGGGACACTGAATGAAAAACTGTTTTTT
cdr3_aa: CASRRPGTLNEKLFF

v_call: TRBV5-1
clone_size: once
d_call: TRBD1
j_call: TRBJ1-4
cdr3_nt: TGCGCCAGCAGCTCCACGACAGGGTTTGATGAAAAACTGTTTTTT
cdr3_aa: CASSSTTGFDEKLFF

v_call: TRBV2
clone_size: -
d_call: -
j_call: TRBJ2-2
cdr3_nt: TGTGCCAGCAGTACGCGGACCGGGGAGCTGTTTTTT
cdr3_aa: CASSTRTGELFF